Below are 13 T cell receptor beta chains sequenced from a single sample in a study of CD8+ T cells in alopecia areata. Treatment noted: oral pan-JAK inhibitor, 5-10 mg twice daily. Following RNA extraction, reverse transcription yielded cDNA that acted as the sequencing template. The repertoire was sequenced with immunoSEQ multiplex PCR; TCRdb's copy has only in-frame clones and lacks some. In the table there are about 180,000 clones, 58% of which are singletons. Specimen: CD4+ T cells sorted from blood, collected at approximately week 61, from a patient treated with tofacitinib. These receptors originate from a human donor with alopecia areata.

This clone has just a few counts. The gene calls are TRBV6-5 and TRBJ1-5; no firm D call. Deletions cut 1 base from V and 6 bases from J, with 10 bases between. From germline, CDR1 is MNHEY and CDR2 SVGAGI. This CDR3 has 14 residues. Here the CDR3 DNA reads TGTGCCAGCAGTTACTTTGGGGAAGGTCAGCCCCAGCATTTT. Protein product: CASSYFGEGQPQHF.

The chain uses TRBV20-1 and TRBJ1-4, with D unresolved. The CDR3 consists of 11 residues. The ends were cut back, 6 bases at V and 7 bases at J, with 9 bases in the middle. Germline V gene lookup returns CDR1 DFQATT and CDR2 SNEGSKA (reference sequence). The CDR3 DNA is TGCAGTGCCGACATGCCTGAAAAACTGTTTTTT. Translating it yields CSADMPEKLFF.

This clone has just a few counts. The chain employs TRBV5-5 and TRBJ1-2, with D unclear. The CDR3 length is 11 residues. Germline values: CDR1 SGHKS, CDR2 YYEKEE (reference sequence). V shed 4 bases and J shed 8 bases, with 9 bases lying between them. The CDR3 reads CASSQEGGYTF. CDR3 DNA sequence: TGTGCCAGCAGCCAAGAGGGCGGCTACACCTTC.

The chain combines TRBV27 with TRBJ2-3; D unresolved. Trimming left V 3 bases short and J 3 bases short, with 7 bases between. Germline values: CDR1 MNHEY, CDR2 SMNVEV (reference sequence). The CDR3 is made up of 13 amino acids. For the CDR3, the DNA is TGTGCCAGCAGTTTTTCACAGACAGATACGCAGTATTTT. Amino acid sequence: CASSFSQTDTQYF.

This clone came up a few times. CDR3: CASRKTGVNEKLFF. The CDR3 DNA reads TGTGCCAGCAGGAAAACAGGGGTTAATGAAAAACTGTTTTTT. The chain links TRBV6-1 to TRBJ1-4, with 7 positions matching TRBD1. Germline-derived CDR1 and CDR2 are MNHNS and SASEGT. CDR3 size: 14 residues. V dropped 6 bases and J dropped 4; count of bases not matched to a gene: 5.

There are a few counts of this clone. This chain uses TRBV15 with TRBJ1-5, with unresolved D. The CDR3 extends over 13 amino acids. Trimming shortened V by 5 bases and J by 2 bases, and 7 bases separated the two germline ends. CDR1 is LNHNV and CDR2 is YYDKDF in the germline V gene (reference sequence). CDR3: CATSGLRNQPQHF. CDR3 nucleotide sequence: TGTGCCACCAGCGGGCTTCGCAATCAGCCCCAGCATTTT.

The chain joins TRBV9 to TRBJ1-5, with 8 bases lining up with TRBD1. The CDR3 length is 14 residues. From germline, CDR1 is SGDLS and CDR2 YYNGEE. V trimming: 4 bases; J trimming: 3 bases; junction bases outside the gene matches: 3. CDR3: CASSQGANNQPQHF. The DNA of the CDR3 is TGTGCCAGCAGCCAGGGGGCGAACAATCAGCCCCAGCATTTT.

V gene TRBV7-2 combines with J gene TRBJ2-1; D remains unclear. Deletions cut 1 base from V and 4 bases from J, with 11 bases between. Looked up from germline, CDR1 is SGHTA and CDR2 is FQGNSA. This CDR3 contains 15 residues. CDR3 protein: CASSLGFGYYNEQFF. The DNA for the CDR3 is TGTGCCAGCAGCTTAGGGTTTGGCTATTACAATGAGCAGTTCTTC.

This clone was observed a few times. The chain recombines TRBV7-9 with TRBJ1-1; D is unclear. CDR1 and CDR2 from the germline V gene are SEHNR and FQNEAQ (reference sequence). The CDR3 runs 13 residues. Trimming cost V 7 bases and J 10 bases, with 19 bases left between them. The CDR3 sequence is CASTSPGSRLAFF. The CDR3 nucleotides read TGTGCCAGCACCTCTCCCGGGTCTCGTTTAGCTTTCTTT.

The chain has TRBV7-8 and TRBJ1-6; 7 bases line up with TRBD1. Germline V CDR1 and CDR2: SGHVS, FQNEAQ. The trim removed 1 base at V and 7 bases at J, leaving 7 bases unmatched. This CDR3 has 16 residues. The CDR3 nucleotides are TGTGCCAGCAGCTTAGTTGGGACAGCTCCAAATTCACCCCTCCACTTT. Translating it yields CASSLVGTAPNSPLHF.

The chain recombines TRBV2 with TRBJ1-1, with D unresolved. In germline, CDR1 is SNHLY, CDR2 FYNNEI. The length of the CDR3 is 11 residues. Trimming left V 3 bases short and J 7 bases short, with 6 bases between. The DNA for the CDR3 is TGTGCCAGCAGTGAGGGCTTTGAAGCTTTCTTT. This gives the protein CASSEGFEAFF.

This clone was recorded a few times. The V gene is TRBV29-1, the J gene TRBJ1-5, with TRBD1 matching 8 bases. The junction had 9 bases not matched to a gene; V was cut back by 5 bases and J by 6 bases. CDR3 size: 14 residues. The germline CDR1 and CDR2 sequences are SQVTM and ANQGSEA. This chain's CDR3 is CSVQTGGVSQPQHF. The CDR3 DNA reads as TGCAGCGTTCAAACAGGGGGAGTTAGTCAGCCCCAGCATTTT.

The chain recombines TRBV2 with TRBJ2-3; D is perhaps TRBD1 (5 bases). The length of the CDR3 is 15 residues. The V end lost 7 bases, the J end lost 0 bases, and 14 bases lay between the germline ends. Germline V gene sequence: CDR1 SNHLY, CDR2 FYNNEI. In DNA, the CDR3 is TGTGCCAGCAACAGCGTGTCAGGGAGCACAGATACGCAGTATTTT. Translation: CASNSVSGSTDTQYF. The variable domain in full, completed from reference TRBV2 and TRBJ2-3, reads EPEVTQTPSHQVTQMGQEVILRCVPISNHLYFYWYRQILGQKVEFLVSFYNNEISEKSEIFDDQFSVERPDGSNFTLKIRSTKLEDSAMYFCASNSVSGSTDTQYFGPGTRLTVL.